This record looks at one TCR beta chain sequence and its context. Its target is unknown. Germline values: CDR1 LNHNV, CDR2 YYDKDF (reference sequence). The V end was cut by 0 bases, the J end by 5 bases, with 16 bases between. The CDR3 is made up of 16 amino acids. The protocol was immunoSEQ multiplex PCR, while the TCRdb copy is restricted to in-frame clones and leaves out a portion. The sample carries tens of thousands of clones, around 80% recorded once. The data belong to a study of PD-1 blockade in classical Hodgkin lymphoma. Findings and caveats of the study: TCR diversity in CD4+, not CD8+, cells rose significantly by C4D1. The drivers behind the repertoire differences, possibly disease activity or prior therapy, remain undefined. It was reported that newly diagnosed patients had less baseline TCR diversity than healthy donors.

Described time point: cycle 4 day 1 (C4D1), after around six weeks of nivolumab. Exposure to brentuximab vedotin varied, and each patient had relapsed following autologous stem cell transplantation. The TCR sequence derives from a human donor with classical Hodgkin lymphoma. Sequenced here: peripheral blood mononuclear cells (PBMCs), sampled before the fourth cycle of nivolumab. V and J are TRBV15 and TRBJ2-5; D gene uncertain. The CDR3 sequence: CATSRDYGDAQETQYF. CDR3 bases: TGTGCCACCAGCAGAGATTACGGAGATGCTCAGGAGACCCAGTACTTC.